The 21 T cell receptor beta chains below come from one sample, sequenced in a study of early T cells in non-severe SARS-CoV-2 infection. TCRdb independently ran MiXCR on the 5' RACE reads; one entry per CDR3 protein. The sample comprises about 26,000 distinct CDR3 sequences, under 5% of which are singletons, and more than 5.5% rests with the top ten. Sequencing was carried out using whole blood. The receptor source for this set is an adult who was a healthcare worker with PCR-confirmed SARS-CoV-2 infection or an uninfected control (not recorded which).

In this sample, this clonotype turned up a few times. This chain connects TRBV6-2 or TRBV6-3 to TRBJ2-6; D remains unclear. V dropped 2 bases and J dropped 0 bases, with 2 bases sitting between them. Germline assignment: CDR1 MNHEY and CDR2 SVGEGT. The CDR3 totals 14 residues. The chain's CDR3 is CASSYNSGANVLTF. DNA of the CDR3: TGTGCCAGCAGTTACAACTCTGGGGCCAACGTCCTGACTTTC.

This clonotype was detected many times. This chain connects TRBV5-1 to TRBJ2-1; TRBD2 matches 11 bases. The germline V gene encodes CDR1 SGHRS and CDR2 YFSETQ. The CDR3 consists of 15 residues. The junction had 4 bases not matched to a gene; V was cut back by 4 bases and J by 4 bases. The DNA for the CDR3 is TGCGCCAGCAGCGTGGGACTAGCGGTATACAATGAGCAGTTCTTC. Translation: CASSVGLAVYNEQFF.

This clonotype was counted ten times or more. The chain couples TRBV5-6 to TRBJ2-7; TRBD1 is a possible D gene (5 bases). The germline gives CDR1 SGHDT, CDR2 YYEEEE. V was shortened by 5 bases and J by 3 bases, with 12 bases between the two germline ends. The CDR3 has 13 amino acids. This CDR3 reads CASRFQGNYEQYF. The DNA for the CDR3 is TGTGCCAGCAGGTTCCAGGGAAACTACGAGCAGTACTTC.

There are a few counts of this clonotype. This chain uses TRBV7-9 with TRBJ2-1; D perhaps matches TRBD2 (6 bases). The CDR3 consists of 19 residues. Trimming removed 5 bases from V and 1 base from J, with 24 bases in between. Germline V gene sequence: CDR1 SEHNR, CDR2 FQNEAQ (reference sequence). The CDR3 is CASSTGTGSSRLSYNEQFF. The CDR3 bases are TGTGCCAGCAGCACCGGGACTGGAAGTAGTCGACTTTCCTACAATGAGCAGTTCTTC. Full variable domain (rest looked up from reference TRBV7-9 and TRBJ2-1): DTGVSQNPRHKITKRGQNVTFRCDPISEHNRLYWYRQTLGQGPEFLTYFQNEAQLEKSRLLSDRFSAERPKGSFSTLEIQRTEQGDSAMYLCASSTGTGSSRLSYNEQFFGPGTRLTVL.

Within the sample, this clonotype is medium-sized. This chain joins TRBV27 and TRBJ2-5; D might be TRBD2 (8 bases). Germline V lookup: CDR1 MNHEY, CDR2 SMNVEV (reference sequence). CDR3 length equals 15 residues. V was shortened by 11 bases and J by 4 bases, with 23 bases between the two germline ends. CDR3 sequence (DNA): TGTGCCGCCCGACCTGGGACAGCGGGAGTAGAGACCCAGTACTTC. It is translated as CAARPGTAGVETQYF.

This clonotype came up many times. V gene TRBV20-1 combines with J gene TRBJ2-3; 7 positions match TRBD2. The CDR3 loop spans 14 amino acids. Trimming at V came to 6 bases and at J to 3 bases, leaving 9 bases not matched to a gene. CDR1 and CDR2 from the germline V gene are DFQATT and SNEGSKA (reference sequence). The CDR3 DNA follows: TGCAGTGCCCCTCCCGGCGGGAGAACAGATACGCAGTATTTT. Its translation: CSAPPGGRTDTQYF.

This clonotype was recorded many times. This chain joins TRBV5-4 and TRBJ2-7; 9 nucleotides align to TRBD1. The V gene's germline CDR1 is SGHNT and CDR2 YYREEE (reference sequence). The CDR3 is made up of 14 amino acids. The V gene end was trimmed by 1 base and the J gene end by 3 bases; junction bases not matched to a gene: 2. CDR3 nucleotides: TGTGCCAGCAGCTTGTCGGGACAGGGCTACGAGCAGTACTTC. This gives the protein CASSLSGQGYEQYF.

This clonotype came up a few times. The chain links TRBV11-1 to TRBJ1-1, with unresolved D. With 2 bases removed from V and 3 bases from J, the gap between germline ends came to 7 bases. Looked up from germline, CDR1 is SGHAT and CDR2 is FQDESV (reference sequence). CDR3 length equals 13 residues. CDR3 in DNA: TGTGCCAGCAGCTTACGGCGGCACACTGAAGCTTTCTTT. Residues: CASSLRRHTEAFF. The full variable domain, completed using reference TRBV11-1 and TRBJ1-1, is EAEVAQSPRYKITEKSQAVAFWCDPISGHATLYWYRQILGQGPELLVQFQDESVVDDSQLPKDRFSAERLKGVDSTLKIQPAELGDSAMYLCASSLRRHTEAFFGQGTRLTVV.

Here the CDR3 reads CASSYGTGQETQYF. The CDR3 region has the DNA TGTGCCAGCAGTTACGGGACAGGGCAAGAGACCCAGTACTTC. V gene TRBV2 combines with J gene TRBJ2-5; 9 nucleotides align to TRBD1. Germline trimming cut 5 bases from V and 2 bases from J; bases unmatched to any gene: 3. From germline, CDR1 is SNHLY and CDR2 FYNNEI. CDR3 length: 14 amino acids.

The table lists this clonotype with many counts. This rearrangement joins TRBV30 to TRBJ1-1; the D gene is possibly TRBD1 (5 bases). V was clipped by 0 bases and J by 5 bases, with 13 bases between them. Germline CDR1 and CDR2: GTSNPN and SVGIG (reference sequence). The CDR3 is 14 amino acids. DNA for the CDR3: TGTGCCTGGAGTGTATACTGGGGCAGGACTGAAGCTTTCTTT. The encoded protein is CAWSVYWGRTEAFF.

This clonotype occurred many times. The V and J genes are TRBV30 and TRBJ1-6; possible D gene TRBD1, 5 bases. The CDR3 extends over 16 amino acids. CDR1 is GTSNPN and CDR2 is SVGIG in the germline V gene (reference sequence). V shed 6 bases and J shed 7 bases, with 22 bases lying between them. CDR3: CACHEAGGSPNSPLHF. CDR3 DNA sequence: TGTGCCTGCCACGAGGCGGGGGGTAGTCCAAATTCACCCCTCCACTTT.

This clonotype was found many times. The CDR3 is CASSFAVPTDTQYF. The CDR3 coding sequence is TGCGCCAGCAGCTTTGCAGTTCCCACAGATACGCAGTATTTT. The chain employs TRBV5-1 and TRBJ2-3, with D uncertain. Trimming left V 2 bases short and J 2 bases short, with 9 bases between. The germline V gene encodes CDR1 SGHRS and CDR2 YFSETQ. This CDR3 comprises 14 residues.

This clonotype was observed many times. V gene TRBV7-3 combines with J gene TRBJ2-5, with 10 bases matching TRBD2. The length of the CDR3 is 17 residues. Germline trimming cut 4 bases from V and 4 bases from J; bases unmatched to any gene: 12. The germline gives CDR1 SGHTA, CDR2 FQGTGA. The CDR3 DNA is TGTGCCAGCAGCTCGAACCGCGGGACTAGCGATAGAGAGACCCAGTACTTC. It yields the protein CASSSNRGTSDRETQYF.

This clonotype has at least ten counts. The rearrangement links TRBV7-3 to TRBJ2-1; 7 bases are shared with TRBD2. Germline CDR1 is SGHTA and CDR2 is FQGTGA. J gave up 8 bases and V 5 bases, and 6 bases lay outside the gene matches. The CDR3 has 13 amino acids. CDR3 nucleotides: TGTGCCAGCAGCCCCGGGGGGTCGGATGAGCAGTTCTTC. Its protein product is CASSPGGSDEQFF.

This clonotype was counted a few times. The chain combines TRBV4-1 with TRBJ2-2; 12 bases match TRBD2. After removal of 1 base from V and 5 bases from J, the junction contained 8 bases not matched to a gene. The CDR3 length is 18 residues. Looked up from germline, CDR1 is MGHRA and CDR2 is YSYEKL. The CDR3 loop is CASSQGPSLAGGTGELFF. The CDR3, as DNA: TGCGCCAGCAGCCAAGGCCCCTCCCTAGCGGGAGGGACCGGGGAGCTGTTTTTT.

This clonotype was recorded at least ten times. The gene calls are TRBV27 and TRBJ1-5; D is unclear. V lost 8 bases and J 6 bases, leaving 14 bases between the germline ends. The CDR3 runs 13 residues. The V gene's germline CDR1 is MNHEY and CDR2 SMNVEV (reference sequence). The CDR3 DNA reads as TGTGCCAGCGGTCGACCACTAGGTCAGCCCCAGCATTTT. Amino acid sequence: CASGRPLGQPQHF.

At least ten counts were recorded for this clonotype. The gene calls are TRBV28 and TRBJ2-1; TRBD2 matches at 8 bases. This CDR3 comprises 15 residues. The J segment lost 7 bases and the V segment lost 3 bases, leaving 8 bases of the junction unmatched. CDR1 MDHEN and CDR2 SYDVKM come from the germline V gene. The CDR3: CASSLASGRQNEQFF. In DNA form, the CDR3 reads TGTGCCAGCAGTTTGGCCAGCGGGAGACAAAATGAGCAGTTCTTC.

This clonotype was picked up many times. CDR3 in DNA: TGTGCCAGCAGCCCTAGGGAGGCGGGAGGGCCAAGGGGTGAGCAGTTCTTC. It encodes CASSPREAGGPRGEQFF. The rearrangement uses TRBV3-2 and TRBJ2-1; the D call in the table, TRBD2, was not verified against the DNA. TRBV3-2 has pseudogene status. The CDR3 covers 17 residues.

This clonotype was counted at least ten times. CDR3 sequence reads: CSADLTGRTGELFF. DNA for the CDR3: TGCAGCGCAGACCTGACAGGGCGTACCGGGGAGCTGTTTTTT. The V call is TRBV29-1, the J call TRBJ2-2, with 7 nucleotides matching TRBD1. The germline gives CDR1 SQVTM, CDR2 ANQGSEA. V lost 7 bases and J lost 5; bases outside the gene matches: 10. The CDR3 extends over 14 amino acids.

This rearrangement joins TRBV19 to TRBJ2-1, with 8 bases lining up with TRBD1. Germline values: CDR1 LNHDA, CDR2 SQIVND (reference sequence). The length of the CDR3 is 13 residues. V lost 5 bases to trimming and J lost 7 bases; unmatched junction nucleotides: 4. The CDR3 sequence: CASSSTGGNEQFF. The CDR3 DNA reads TGTGCCAGTAGTTCCACAGGGGGGAATGAGCAGTTCTTC.

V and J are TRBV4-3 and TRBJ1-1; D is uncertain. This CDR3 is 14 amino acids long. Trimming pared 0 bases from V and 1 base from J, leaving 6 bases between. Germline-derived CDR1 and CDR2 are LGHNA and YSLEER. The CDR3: CASSQDTRNTEAFF. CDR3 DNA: TGCGCCAGCAGCCAAGATACCCGGAACACTGAAGCTTTCTTT.